Presented here are 4 T cell receptor beta chains from one specimen sequenced in a study of blood T cell repertoires in COVID-19. The protocol was immunoSEQ multiplex PCR, while the TCRdb copy is restricted to in-frame clones and leaves out a portion. The sample has roughly 200,000 clones, 75% to 90% seen once; the top ten hold approximately 11%. What was sequenced was peripheral blood. The receptors were gathered from a human donor with active or convalescent COVID-19. The donor label of this sample is uncertain.

The chain recombines TRBV7-9 with TRBJ2-5; 14 bases line up with TRBD2. Trimming took 3 bases from V and 2 from J; bases not matched to a gene: 8. This CDR3 comprises 18 residues. Germline CDR1 is SEHNR and CDR2 is FQNEAQ (reference sequence). CDR3 bases: TGTGCCAGCAGCTTCCAGGGACTAGCGGGAGAGGGGCAAGAGACCCAGTACTTC. The encoded protein is CASSFQGLAGEGQETQYF.

The CDR3 region is CSVRTGETQYF. In DNA form, the CDR3 reads TGCAGCGTCAGGACAGGGGAAACGCAGTATTTT. This sequence joins TRBV29-1 and TRBJ2-3; 9 bases match TRBD1. Germline CDR1 reads SQVTM; CDR2 reads ANQGSEA. The CDR3 sequence is 11 residues long. V dropped 6 bases and J dropped 9; count of bases not matched to a gene: 4.

DNA for the CDR3: TGTGCCACCAGCAGAGATTGGGGAGGTGGCTACACCTTC. This gives the protein CATSRDWGGGYTF. The rearrangement joins TRBV15 to TRBJ1-2; D is unclear. Germline V CDR1 and CDR2: LNHNV, YYDKDF (reference sequence). The CDR3 runs to 13 residues. The ends were cut back, 0 bases at V and 7 bases at J, with 9 bases in the middle.

V gene TRBV7-3 combines with J gene TRBJ1-6, with 9 nucleotides matching TRBD1. Germline V gene data show CDR1 as SGHTA and CDR2 as FQGTGA. With V trimmed by 5 bases and J by 4 bases, 6 bases remained unmatched. CDR3 length: 16 residues. The CDR3, as DNA: TGTGCCAGCAGCGCCACCGGGACAGGGTATAATTCACCCCTCCACTTT. Encoded protein: CASSATGTGYNSPLHF.